The TCR beta chain under discussion was sequenced for a study of a mutant IDH1 vaccine in newly diagnosed glioma. As for the study in general: A roughly 60% male, approximately 38% female split and a mean age of about 40 years characterized treated patients. Previous treatment comprised radiotherapy, temozolomide, or both, mostly both.

On this clone: Its antigen is unidentified.

Study-level points and caveats: Top peripheral T cell clonotype shifts appeared unrelated to pseudoprogression.

Time point of the sample: week 11, during vaccination. Vaccination comprised doses that each held 300 ug of mutant IDH1 20-mer peptide, plus topical imiquimod. Sequencing used immunoSEQ multiplex PCR; TCRdb keeps in-frame clones, though not all of them. The sample has tens of thousands of clones, around 92% seen once; the top ten hold 5.7%. After removal of 5 bases from V and 8 bases from J, the junction contained 10 bases not matched to a gene. The CDR3 has 14 residues. Germline CDR1 SEHNR, CDR2 FQNEAQ (reference sequence). The sequencing used PBMCs, collected from a glioma patient whose treatment included an IDH1 peptide vaccine. The sequence derives from a woman aged 40-49 years with glioma. V gene TRBV7-9 combines with J gene TRBJ1-1; 8 nucleotides line up with TRBD1. This CDR3 reads CASSPRTGSLEAFF. The CDR3 DNA sequence: TGTGCCAGCAGCCCAAGGACAGGGTCCTTGGAAGCTTTCTTT.